This is a list of T cell receptor beta chains from one sample in a study of radiotherapy plus CTLA-4 blockade in lung cancer. This table comes from immunoSEQ multiplex PCR, and its TCRdb copy is limited to in-frame clones, with some not included. In the table there are 34,000 or so clones, about 69% of which are singletons. Source: peripheral blood, taken from a patient treated with radiotherapy plus ipilimumab. The origin of the receptors is a human donor with non-small cell lung cancer that progressed on radiotherapy plus ipilimumab. CDR3s include the opening cysteine and the closing phenylalanine or tryptophan. D genes are given only for firm matches. Clone size is given for some rows only: seen once, a few or many times, or a class if the clone is expanded.

CASSPQGTGELFF TGCGCCAGCAGTCCGCAGGGGACCGGGGAGCTGTTTTTT . TRBJ2-2 TRBV10-1 once
CASSPHPGAGEQYF TGTGCCAGCAGCCCCCACCCAGGGGCGGGGGAGCAGTACTTC . TRBJ2-7 TRBV11-3 .
CASSPRDRGYDNNEQFF TGTGCCAGCAGTCCCCGGGACAGGGGGTACGACAACAATGAGCAGTTCTTC TRBD1 TRBJ2-1 TRBV27 few
CASSPGTENTEAFF TGTGCCAGCTCACCAGGTACGGAGAACACTGAAGCTTTCTTT . TRBJ1-1 TRBV18 .
CSVDLAGNYEQYF TGCAGCGTTGACCTAGCGGGGAACTACGAGCAGTACTTC TRBD2 TRBJ2-7 TRBV29-1 .
CASSLAGREQFF TGTGCCAGCAGCTTAGCCGGCCGGGAGCAGTTCTTC . TRBJ2-1 TRBV7-9 few
CASSELFQGNTEAFF TGTGCCAGCAGTGAACTCTTTCAGGGGAACACTGAAGCTTTCTTT . TRBJ1-1 TRBV6-1 .
CASSLAPLPIYF TGTGCCAGCAGCTTAGCGCCCCTCCCCATATATTTT . TRBJ1-3 TRBV7-9 .
CASTTSDANSGNTIYF TGTGCCAGTACCACTTCTGACGCGAACTCTGGAAACACCATATATTTT . TRBJ1-3 TRBV19 medium-sized
CASSILAGGEETQYF TGTGCCAGTTCGATCCTAGCGGGAGGGGAAGAGACCCAGTACTTC TRBD2 TRBJ2-5 TRBV19 once
CASSGEGSGGTDTQYF TGCGCCAGCAGCGGGGAGGGGAGCGGGGGCACAGATACGCAGTATTTT TRBD2 TRBJ2-3 TRBV5-1 .
CASSSIGTGGNEAFF TGTGCCAGCAGTAGCATCGGGACAGGGGGAAATGAAGCTTTCTTT TRBD1 TRBJ1-1 TRBV25-1 .
CASSLAADRVTGELFF TGCGCCAGCAGCTTGGCGGCGGACCGTGTCACCGGGGAGCTGTTTTTT . TRBJ2-2 TRBV5-1 .
CASSWGLETGEQYF TGTGCCAGCAGCTGGGGACTGGAAACGGGCGAGCAGTACTTC . TRBJ2-7 TRBV7-8 .
CASRLSGQGSEKLFF TGTGCCAGTAGACTTTCGGGACAGGGGTCCGAAAAACTGTTTTTT TRBD1 TRBJ1-4 TRBV19 .
CASSSGQGFYEQYF TGTGCCAGCAGTTCGGGACAGGGCTTCTACGAGCAGTACTTC TRBD1 TRBJ2-7 TRBV28 .
CASSPTGTPIQETQYF TGTGCCAGCAGCCCCACCGGGACGCCAATACAAGAGACCCAGTACTTC . TRBJ2-5 TRBV9 .
CASSYGGVNSGNTIYF TGTGCCAGCAGTTACGGGGGTGTTAACTCTGGAAACACCATATATTTT . TRBJ1-3 TRBV6-5 few